This record covers a single T cell receptor (beta chain). This clone's antigen is unknown. No base quality values were provided; no much bigger clone lies one nucleotide off. The immunoSEQ Assay, a bias-controlled multiplex PCR, was used to amplify TCRbeta CDR3 regions from genomic DNA. Per the authors' processing: Within the assay, amplification of reference gene primers was used to estimate how many nucleated cells each sample contained. To quantify the absolute abundance of each unique TCRbeta CDR3 rearrangement, sequence reads were collapsed and filtered. For each sample, productive Simpson clonality was calculated by taking the square root of Simpson's diversity index across productive rearrangements. TCRdb stores this immuneACCESS table with in-frame sequences only. Part of the clones is absent; in the studies checked, under half of the shortfall reflects unresolved V genes, and no reason is known for the rest. V, J and clone size are taken as reported in that table, and D and trimming were inferred from the DNA itself. Recorded for this sample are approximately 150,000 clones; about 90% of them occurred a single time. About 1.2% of the sample goes to the ten largest clones.

The sample comes from a study of blood T cell repertoires in COVID-19 (dated by TCRdb to the early 2020s). The study in broad terms: Collaborator samples came from the United States, Italy and Spain and covered acute and convalescent phases of COVID-19. The material from the prospective study consisted of cDNA or gDNA derived from T cells, B-cell-depleted T cells, or PBMCs. Subjects who had been exposed to COVID-19, were actively infected with it, or had recovered from it provided the deeply sampled blood TCRbeta repertoires that made up the dataset. The repertoires were made available in a free public database intended to serve as a resource for research on the immune response to SARS-CoV-2. The samples were drawn from the first 160 participants of the ongoing ImmuneRACE study and from over a thousand subjects provided by 6 global collaborators. Sample metadata almost always included a de-identified subject ID, COVID-19 status, age in years and sex. Where available, HLA class I and class II types were taken from metadata supplied by the sample provider and were not determined by assay-based typing. Study-wide findings and limitations: The quantity of clinical and demographic metadata differed by source and by participant and was supplied without curation.

V loses 2 bases, J loses 1 base, and the germline ends lie 5 bases apart. The CDR3 spans 13 residues, from the cysteine through the phenylalanine. Here the CDR3 DNA is all that survives: 39 bases in frame from base 1. CDR1 and CDR2, per the germline V gene (reference sequence), are MNHEY and SMNVEV. Participants in the prospective study were enrolled through a virtual design, were aged roughly 18 to 90 years, and lived in 24 United States geographic areas. Cohort assignment in the prospective study relied on participant-reported clinical history from a screening survey and a study questionnaire. In the prospective study, whole blood, serum and a nasopharyngeal or oropharyngeal swab were collected from each participant by mobile phlebotomists. Additional blood draws and questionnaires over an approximately two-month period could optionally be provided by prospective study participants. Blood samples from the prospective study were shipped frozen or at room temperature prior to DNA extraction.

The receptor's source is a human donor with acute COVID-19. The donor label of this sample is uncertain. The rearrangement combines TRBV27 with TRBJ1-1, with the D gene not clear enough to name. The sample taken for sequencing was PBMCs or T cells enriched from blood (not recorded which). CDR3 loop: CASSLEWNTEAFF. Read as DNA, the sequence is TGTGCCAGCAGTTTAGAGTGGAACACTGAAGCTTTCTTT.